One and the same sample provided the 3 T cell receptor beta chains below, sequenced in a study of T cells in localized non-small cell lung cancer. The assay was immunoSEQ multiplex PCR, and TCRdb's table has in-frame clones only and misses some. Among approximately 31,000 clones listed, roughly 91% were seen once. The material sequenced was peripheral blood, taken before any cancer treatment. These receptors were collected from a female donor of 60 years or more with stage I lung adenocarcinoma.

This chain joins TRBV2 and TRBJ2-7; 9 nucleotides match TRBD2. This CDR3 contains 14 residues. Germline V gene lookup returns CDR1 SNHLY and CDR2 FYNNEI. Unmatched junction bases numbered 7, after V lost 7 bases and J lost 3 bases. CDR3 sequence reads: CASTLSSGVYEQYF. The DNA for the CDR3 is TGTGCCAGCACGCTATCTAGCGGGGTCTACGAGCAGTACTTC.

This chain links TRBV7-3 with TRBJ2-3; D tentatively reads TRBD1 or TRBD2 (5 bases each). V was shortened by 5 bases and J by 0 bases, with 15 bases between the two germline ends. Looked up from germline, CDR1 is SGHTA and CDR2 is FQGTGA. There are 16 residues in the CDR3. The CDR3 sequence: CASSQNGGISTDTQYF. The DNA for the CDR3 is TGTGCCAGCAGCCAAAATGGGGGTATAAGCACAGATACGCAGTATTTT.

This sequence joins TRBV7-2 and TRBJ2-3; TRBD1 is a possible D gene (6 bases). CDR1 and CDR2 from the germline V gene are SGHTA and FQGNSA. The CDR3 runs 15 residues. Trimming left V 4 bases short and J 3 bases short, with 14 bases between. The CDR3 loop is CASSSWTEGTDTQYF. The CDR3 coding sequence is TGTGCCAGCAGCTCCTGGACAGAAGGGACAGATACGCAGTATTTT.